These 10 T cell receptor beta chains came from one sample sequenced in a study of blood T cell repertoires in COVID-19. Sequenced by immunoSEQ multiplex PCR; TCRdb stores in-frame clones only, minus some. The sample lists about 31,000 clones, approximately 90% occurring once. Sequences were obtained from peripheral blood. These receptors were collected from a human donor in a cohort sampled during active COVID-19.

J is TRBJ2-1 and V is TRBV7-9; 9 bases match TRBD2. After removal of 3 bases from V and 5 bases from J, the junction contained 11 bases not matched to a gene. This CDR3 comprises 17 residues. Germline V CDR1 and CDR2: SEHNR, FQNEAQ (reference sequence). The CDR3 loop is CASSFLPQREVDNEQFF. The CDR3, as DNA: TGTGCCAGCAGCTTCCTACCTCAGCGGGAGGTGGACAATGAGCAGTTCTTC.

The CDR3 DNA reads as TGTGCCAGCAGTGAGGGGGCACTGAAGGGATATGAAGCTTTCTTT. Amino acid sequence: CASSEGALKGYEAFF. This chain joins TRBV28 and TRBJ1-1; 7 bases are a match to TRBD1. The CDR3 is 15 residues long. CDR1 is MDHEN, CDR2 SYDVKM, per germline. After removal of 5 bases from V and 7 bases from J, the junction contained 13 bases not matched to a gene.

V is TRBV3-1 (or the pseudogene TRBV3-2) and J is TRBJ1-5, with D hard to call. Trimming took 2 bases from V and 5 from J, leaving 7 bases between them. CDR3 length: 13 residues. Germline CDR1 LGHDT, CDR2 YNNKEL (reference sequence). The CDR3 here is CASSQYGDQPQHF. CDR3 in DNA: TGTGCCAGCAGCCAATACGGGGATCAGCCCCAGCATTTT.

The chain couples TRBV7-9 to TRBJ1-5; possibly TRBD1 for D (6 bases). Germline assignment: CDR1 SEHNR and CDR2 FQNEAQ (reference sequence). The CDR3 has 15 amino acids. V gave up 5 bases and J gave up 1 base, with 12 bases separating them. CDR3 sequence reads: CASSGGAASNQPQHF. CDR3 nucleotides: TGTGCCAGCAGCGGGGGGGCAGCAAGCAATCAGCCCCAGCATTTT.

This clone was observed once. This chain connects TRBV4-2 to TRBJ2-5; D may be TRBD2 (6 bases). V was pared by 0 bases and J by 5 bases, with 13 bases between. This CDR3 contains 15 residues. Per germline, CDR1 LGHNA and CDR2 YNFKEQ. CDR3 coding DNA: TGTGCCAGCAGCCAAGATTACCCTAGCGTCGAGACCCAGTACTTC. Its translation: CASSQDYPSVETQYF.

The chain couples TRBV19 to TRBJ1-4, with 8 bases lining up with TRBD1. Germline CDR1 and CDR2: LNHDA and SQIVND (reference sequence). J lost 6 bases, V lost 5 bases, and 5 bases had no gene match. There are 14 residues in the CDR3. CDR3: CASSSDRADEKLFF. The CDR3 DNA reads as TGTGCCAGTAGTTCGGACAGGGCTGATGAAAAACTGTTTTTT. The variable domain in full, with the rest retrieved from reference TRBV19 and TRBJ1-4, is DGGITQSPKYLFRKEGQNVTLSCEQNLNHDAMYWYRQDPGQGLRLIYYSQIVNDFQKGDIAEGYSVSREKKESFPLTVTSAQKNPTAFYLCASSSDRADEKLFFGSGTQLSVL.

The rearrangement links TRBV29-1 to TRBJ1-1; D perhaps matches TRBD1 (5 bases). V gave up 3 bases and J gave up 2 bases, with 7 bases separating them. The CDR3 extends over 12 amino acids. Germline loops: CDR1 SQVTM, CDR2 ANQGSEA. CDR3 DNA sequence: TGCAGCGTTGACAGGGAAAACACTGAAGCTTTCTTT. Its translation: CSVDRENTEAFF. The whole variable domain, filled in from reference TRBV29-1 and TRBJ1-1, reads SAVISQKPSRDICQRGTSLTIQCQVDSQVTMMFWYRQQPGQSLTLIATANQGSEATYESGFVIDKFPISRPNLTFSTLTVSNMSPEDSSIYLCSVDRENTEAFFGQGTRLTVV.

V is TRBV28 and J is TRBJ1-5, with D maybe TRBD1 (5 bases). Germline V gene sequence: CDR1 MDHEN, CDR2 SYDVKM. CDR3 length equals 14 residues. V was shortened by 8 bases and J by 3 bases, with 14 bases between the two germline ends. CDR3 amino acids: CASLYSGINQPQHF. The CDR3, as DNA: TGTGCCAGCTTATACTCAGGGATCAATCAGCCCCAGCATTTT.

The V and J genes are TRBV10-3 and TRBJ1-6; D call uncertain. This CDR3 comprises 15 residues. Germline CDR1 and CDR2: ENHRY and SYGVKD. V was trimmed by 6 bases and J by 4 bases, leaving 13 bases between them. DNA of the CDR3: TGTGCCATCAGCCCCGGGGAGGGTTATAATTCACCCCTCCACTTT. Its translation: CAISPGEGYNSPLHF.

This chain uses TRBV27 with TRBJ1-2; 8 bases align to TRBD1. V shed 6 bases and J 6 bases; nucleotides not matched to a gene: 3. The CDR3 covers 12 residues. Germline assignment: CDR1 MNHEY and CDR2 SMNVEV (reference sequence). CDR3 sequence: CASSTGGHGYTF. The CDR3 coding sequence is TGTGCCAGCAGCACAGGGGGACATGGCTACACCTTC.